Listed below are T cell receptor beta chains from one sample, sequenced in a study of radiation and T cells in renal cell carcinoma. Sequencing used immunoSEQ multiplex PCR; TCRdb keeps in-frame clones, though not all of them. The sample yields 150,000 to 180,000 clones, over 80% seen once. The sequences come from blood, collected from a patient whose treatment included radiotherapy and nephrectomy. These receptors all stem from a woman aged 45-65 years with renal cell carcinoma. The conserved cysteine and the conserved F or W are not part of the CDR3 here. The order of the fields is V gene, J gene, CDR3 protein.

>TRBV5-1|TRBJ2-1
ASSLWGDSSRNRF
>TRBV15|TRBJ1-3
ATSRDWQDGNTIY
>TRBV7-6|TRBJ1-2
ASSLAVGQGYGYT
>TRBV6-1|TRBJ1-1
ASSRLEKGTEAF
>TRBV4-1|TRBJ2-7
ASSHPGDYEQY
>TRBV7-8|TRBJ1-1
ASSLEYGEGTEAF
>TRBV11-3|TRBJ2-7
ASSPGTGAMLGEQY
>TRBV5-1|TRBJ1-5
ASSLAHSNQPQH
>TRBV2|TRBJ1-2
ASRITTGGAGGYT
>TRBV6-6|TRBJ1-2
ATRDRDGYT
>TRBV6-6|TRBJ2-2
ASSSPAQTNTGELF
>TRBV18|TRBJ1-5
ASSLTGGGEPQH
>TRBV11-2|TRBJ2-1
ASSLGRGGLNYYNEQF
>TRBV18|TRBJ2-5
ASSPQETQY
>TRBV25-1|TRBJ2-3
ASSATGPSTDTQY
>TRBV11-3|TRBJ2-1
ASSLVGTDNNEQF
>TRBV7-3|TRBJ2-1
ASSLTSGNGEQF
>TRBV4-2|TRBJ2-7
ASSQDRGGALTEQY
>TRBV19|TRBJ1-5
ASSIGGYQPQH
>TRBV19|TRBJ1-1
ASSMQDNTEAF
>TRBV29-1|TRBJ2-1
SVGRFNEQF
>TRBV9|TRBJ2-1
ASSVEERISLWTGVNEQF
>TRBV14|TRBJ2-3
ASSPFGATDTQY
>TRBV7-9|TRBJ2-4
ASSLGYGNTGEENIQY
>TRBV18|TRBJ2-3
ASSLLQGETDTQY
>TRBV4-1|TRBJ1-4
ASSRTDENEKLF
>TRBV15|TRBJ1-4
ATSFRAPEKLF
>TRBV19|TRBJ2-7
ASSVPGQFYEQY
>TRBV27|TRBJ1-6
ASSFGKSYNSPLH
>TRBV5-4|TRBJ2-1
ASSLSGGSYNEQF
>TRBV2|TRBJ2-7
ASRRQGDSYEQY
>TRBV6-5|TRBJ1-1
ASSQGPNTEAF
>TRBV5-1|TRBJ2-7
ASSLARGQGYEQY
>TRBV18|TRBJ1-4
ASSLGQGNEKLF
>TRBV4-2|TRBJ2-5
ASSEDRAQETQY
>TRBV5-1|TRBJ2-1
ASRTGQGSYNEQF
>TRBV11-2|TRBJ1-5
ASSLGQFNQPQH
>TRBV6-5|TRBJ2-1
ASSYGAQEKQF
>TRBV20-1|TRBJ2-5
SARQIETQY
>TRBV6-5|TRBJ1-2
ASSNRAGSGYGYT
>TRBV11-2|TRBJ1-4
ASSLGYTGSLNEKLF
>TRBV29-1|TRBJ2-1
SVLTGGAGGQF
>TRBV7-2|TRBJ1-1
ASSLNSRTEAF
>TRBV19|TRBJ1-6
ASSTQTTGGDSPLH
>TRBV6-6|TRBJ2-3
ASSYVGQGSDTQY